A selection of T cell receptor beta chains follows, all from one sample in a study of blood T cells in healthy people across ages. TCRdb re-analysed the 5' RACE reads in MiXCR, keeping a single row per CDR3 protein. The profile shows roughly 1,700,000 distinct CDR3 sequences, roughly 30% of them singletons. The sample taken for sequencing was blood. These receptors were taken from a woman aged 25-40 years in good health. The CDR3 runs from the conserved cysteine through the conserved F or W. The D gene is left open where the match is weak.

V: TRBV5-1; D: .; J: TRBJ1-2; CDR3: CASSWDVNYGYTF
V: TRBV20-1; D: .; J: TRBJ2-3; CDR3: CSATRFSTDTQYF
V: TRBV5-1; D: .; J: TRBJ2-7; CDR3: CASSLSSAVKSSYEQYF
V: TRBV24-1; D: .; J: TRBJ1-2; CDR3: CATSDTSSSPGYTF
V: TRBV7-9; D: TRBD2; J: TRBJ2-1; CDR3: CASSSSTSGGENEQFF
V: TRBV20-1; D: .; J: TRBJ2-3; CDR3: CSARDLTRTTDTQYF
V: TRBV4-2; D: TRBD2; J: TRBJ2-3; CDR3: CASRATPTSGPGKTDTQYF
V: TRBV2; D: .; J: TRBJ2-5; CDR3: CASSPRDSLGETQYF
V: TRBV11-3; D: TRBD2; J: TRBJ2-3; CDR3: CASSPGTSLITDTQYF
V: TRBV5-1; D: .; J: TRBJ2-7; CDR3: CASSLEGAREQYF
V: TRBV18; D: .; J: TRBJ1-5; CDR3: CASSPGLAEPQHF
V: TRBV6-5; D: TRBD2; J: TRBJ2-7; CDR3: CASSRTSGGLYEQYF
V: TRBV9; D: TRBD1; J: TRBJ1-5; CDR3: CASSPDRDKPQHF
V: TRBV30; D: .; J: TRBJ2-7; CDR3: CACSQTGYEQYF
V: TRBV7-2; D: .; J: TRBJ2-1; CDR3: CASSLRLTHNEQFF
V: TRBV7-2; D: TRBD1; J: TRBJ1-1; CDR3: CASSPRQGVATEAFF
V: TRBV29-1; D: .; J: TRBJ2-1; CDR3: CSGLLGSEQFF
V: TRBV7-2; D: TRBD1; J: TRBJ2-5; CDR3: CASSLDGTGTQETQYF
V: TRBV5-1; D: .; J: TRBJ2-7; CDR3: CASSPASVREQYF
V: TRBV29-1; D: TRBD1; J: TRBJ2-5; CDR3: CSAADRVTYGQYF
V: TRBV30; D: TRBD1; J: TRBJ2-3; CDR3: CAWSGYRGYSDTQYF
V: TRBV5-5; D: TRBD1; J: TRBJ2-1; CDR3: CASSVTGARNEQFF
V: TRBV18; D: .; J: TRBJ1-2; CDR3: CASSPGNGGYGYTF
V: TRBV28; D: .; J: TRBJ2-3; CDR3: CASSLGHDDTQYF
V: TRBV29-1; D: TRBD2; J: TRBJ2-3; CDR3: CSVGTSGAADTQYF
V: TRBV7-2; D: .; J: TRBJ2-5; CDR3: CASSLERAETQYF